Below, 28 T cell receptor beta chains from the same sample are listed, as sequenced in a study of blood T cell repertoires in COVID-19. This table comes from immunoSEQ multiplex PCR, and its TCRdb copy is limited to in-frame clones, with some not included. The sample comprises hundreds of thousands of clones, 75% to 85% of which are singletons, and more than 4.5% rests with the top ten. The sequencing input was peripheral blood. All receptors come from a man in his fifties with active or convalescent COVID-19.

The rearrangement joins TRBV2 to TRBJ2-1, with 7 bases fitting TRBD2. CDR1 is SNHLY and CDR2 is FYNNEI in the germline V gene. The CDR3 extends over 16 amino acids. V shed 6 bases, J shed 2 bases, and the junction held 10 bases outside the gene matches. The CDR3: CASRNPMGRAYNEQFF. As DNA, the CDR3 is TGTGCCAGCAGAAATCCGATGGGGAGGGCCTACAATGAGCAGTTCTTC.

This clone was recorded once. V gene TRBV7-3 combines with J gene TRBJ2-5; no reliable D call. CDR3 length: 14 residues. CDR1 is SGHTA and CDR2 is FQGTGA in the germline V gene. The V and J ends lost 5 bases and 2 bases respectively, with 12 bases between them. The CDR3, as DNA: TGTGCCAGCAGCCTGGTCCATGCGCAAGAGACCCAGTACTTC. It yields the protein CASSLVHAQETQYF.

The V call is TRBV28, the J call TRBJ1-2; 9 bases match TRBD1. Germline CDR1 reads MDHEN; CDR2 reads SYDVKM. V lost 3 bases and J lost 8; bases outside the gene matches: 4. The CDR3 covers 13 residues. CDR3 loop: CASSFTGGGGYTF. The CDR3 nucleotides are TGTGCCAGCAGTTTTACAGGGGGCGGAGGCTACACCTTC.

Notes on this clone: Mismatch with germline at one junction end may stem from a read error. In DNA, the CDR3 is TGTGCCAGCAGCTTACGAACTAGCGGGAGCAAAGATACGCAGTATTTT. Translated, it gives CASSLRTSGSKDTQYF. The chain links TRBV7-8 to TRBJ2-3; TRBD2 matches at 11 bases. The CDR3 runs to 16 residues. Germline lookup yields CDR1 SGHVS and CDR2 FQNEAQ.

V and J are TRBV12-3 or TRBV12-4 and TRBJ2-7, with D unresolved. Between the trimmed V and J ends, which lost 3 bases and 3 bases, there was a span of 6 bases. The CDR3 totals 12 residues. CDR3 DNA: TGTGCCAGCAGTTTTCGCTACTACGAGCAGTACTTC. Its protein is CASSFRYYEQYF.

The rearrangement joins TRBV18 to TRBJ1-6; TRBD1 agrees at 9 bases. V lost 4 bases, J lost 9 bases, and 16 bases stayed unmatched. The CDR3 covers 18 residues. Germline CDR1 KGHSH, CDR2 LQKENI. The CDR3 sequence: CASSLNIPGTGSTSPLHF. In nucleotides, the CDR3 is TGTGCCAGCTCACTCAACATACCCGGGACAGGGTCGACTTCACCCCTCCACTTT.

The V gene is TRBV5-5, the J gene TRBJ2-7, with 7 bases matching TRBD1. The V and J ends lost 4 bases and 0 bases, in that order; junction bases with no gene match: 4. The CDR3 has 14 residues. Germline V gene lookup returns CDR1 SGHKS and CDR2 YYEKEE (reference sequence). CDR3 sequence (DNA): TGTGCCAGCAGCGTGGGACAGAGCTCCTACGAGCAGTACTTC. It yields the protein CASSVGQSSYEQYF.

As DNA, the CDR3 is TGCGCCAGCAGCCAAGATGGACAGGCAAGTGCTGGAAACACCATATATTTT. Its translation: CASSQDGQASAGNTIYF. The genes are TRBV4-3 and TRBJ1-3; 7 nucleotides line up with TRBD1. V lost 0 bases, J lost 2 bases, and 7 bases stayed unmatched. CDR1 LGHNA and CDR2 YSLEER come from the germline V gene. This CDR3 comprises 17 residues.

DNA of the CDR3: TGTGCCTGCCAGGGACAGGACTTCTATGGCTACACCTTC. Its translation is CACQGQDFYGYTF. This chain uses TRBV30 with TRBJ1-2, with 8 bases matching TRBD1. The germline V gene encodes CDR1 GTSNPN and CDR2 SVGIG (reference sequence). This CDR3 comprises 13 residues. Trimming took 6 bases from V and 4 from J; bases not matched to a gene: 7.

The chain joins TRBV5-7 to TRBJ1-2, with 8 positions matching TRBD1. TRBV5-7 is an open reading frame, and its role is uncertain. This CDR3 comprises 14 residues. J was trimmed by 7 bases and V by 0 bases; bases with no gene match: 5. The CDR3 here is CASSLDRGEVGYTF. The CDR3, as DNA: TGTGCCAGCAGCTTGGACAGGGGGGAAGTTGGCTACACCTTC.

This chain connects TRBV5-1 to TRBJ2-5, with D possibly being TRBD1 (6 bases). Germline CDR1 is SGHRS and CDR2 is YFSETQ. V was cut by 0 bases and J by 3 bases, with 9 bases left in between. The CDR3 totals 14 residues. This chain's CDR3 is CASSLAGAEETQYF. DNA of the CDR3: TGCGCCAGCAGCTTGGCAGGGGCTGAAGAGACCCAGTACTTC.

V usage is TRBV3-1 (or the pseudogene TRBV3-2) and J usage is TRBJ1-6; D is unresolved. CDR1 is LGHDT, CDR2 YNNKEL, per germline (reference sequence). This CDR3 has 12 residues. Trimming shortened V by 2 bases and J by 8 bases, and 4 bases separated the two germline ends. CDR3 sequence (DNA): TGTGCCAGCAGCCAACGGGATTCACCCCTCCACTTT. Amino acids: CASSQRDSPLHF.

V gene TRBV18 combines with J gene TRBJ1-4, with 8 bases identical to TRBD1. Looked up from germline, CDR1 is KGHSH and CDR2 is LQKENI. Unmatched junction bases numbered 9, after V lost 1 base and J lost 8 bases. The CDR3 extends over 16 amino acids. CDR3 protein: CASSPQMRTGPEKLFF. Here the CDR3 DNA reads TGTGCCAGCTCACCACAAATGAGGACAGGGCCGGAAAAACTGTTTTTT. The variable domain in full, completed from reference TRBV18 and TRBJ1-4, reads NAGVMQNPRHLVRRRGQEARLRCSPMKGHSHVYWYRQLPEEGLKFMVYLQKENIIDESGMPKERFSAEFPKEGPSILRIQQVVRGDSAAYFCASSPQMRTGPEKLFFGSGTQLSVL.

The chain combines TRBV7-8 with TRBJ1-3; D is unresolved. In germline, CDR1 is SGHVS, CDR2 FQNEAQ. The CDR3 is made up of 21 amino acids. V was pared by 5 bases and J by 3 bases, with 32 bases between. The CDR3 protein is CASSSGPSARPTKSLGNTIYF. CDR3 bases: TGTGCCAGCAGCAGTGGGCCTTCGGCCAGACCCACAAAGAGTCTTGGAAACACCATATATTTT.

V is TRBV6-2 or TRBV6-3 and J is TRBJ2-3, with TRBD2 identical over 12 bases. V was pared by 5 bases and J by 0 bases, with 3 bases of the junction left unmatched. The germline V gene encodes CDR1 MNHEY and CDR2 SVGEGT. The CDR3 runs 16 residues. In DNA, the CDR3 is TGTGCCAGCAGTGAGACTAGCGGGGGTAGCACAGATACGCAGTATTTT. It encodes CASSETSGGSTDTQYF.

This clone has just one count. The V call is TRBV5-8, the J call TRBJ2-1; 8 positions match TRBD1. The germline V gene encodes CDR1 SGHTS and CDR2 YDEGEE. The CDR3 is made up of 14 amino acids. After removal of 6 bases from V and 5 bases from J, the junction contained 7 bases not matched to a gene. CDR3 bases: TGTGCCAGCACCCTGACAGGGGTGGACAATGAGCAGTTCTTC. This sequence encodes CASTLTGVDNEQFF.

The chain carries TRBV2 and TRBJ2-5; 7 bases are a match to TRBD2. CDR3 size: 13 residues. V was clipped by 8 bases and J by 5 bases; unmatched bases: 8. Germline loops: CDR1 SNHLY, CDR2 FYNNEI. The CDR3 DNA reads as TGTGCCAGCCCAGGGCTGGGGGGGGAGACCCAGTACTTC. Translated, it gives CASPGLGGETQYF.

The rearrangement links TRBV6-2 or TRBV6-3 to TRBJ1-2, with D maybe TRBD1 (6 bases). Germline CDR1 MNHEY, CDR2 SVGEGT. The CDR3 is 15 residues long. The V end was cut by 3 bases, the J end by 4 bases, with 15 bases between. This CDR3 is CASSYGGRGPYGYTF. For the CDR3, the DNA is TGTGCCAGCAGTTATGGTGGCAGGGGACCCTATGGCTACACCTTC.

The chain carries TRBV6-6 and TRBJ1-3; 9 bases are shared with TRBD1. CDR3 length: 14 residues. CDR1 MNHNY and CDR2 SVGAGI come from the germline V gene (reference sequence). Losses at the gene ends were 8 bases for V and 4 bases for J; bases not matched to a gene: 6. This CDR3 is CASDGTGSGNTIYF. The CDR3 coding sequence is TGTGCCAGCGATGGGACAGGGTCGGGAAACACCATATATTTT.

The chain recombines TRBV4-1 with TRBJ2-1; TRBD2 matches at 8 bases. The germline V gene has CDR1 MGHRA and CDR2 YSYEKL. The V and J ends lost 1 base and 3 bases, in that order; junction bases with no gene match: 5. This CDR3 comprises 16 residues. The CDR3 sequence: CASSQGFREGYNEQFF. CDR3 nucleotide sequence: TGCGCCAGCAGCCAAGGTTTCCGGGAGGGCTACAATGAGCAGTTCTTC.

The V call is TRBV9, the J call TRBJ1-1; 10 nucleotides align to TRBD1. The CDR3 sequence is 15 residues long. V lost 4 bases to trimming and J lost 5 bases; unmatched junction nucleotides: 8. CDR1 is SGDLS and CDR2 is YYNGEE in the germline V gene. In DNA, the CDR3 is TGTGCCAGCAGCCCGCGGGACAGGGGCTGGACTGAAGCTTTCTTT. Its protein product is CASSPRDRGWTEAFF.

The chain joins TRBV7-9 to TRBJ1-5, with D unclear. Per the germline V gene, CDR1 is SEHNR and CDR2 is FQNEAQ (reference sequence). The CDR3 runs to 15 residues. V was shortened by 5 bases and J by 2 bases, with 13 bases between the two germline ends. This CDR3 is CASSHPGPGNQPQHF. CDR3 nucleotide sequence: TGTGCCAGCAGCCACCCCGGTCCCGGCAATCAGCCCCAGCATTTT. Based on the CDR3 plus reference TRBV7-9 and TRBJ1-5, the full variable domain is DTGVSQNPRHKITKRGQNVTFRCDPISEHNRLYWYRQTLGQGPEFLTYFQNEAQLEKSRLLSDRFSAERPKGSFSTLEIQRTEQGDSAMYLCASSHPGPGNQPQHFGDGTRLSIL.

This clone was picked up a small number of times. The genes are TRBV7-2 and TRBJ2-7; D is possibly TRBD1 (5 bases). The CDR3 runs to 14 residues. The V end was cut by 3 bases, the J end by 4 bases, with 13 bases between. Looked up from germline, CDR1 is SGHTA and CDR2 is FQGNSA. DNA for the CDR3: TGTGCCAGCAGCTTGGGGCCATCGTTTTACGAGCAGTACTTC. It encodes CASSLGPSFYEQYF.

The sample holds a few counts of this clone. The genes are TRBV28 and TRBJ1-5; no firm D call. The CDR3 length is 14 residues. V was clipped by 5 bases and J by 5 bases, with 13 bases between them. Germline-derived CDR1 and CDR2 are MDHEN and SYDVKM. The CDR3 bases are TGTGCCAGCAGTGCTTTCAATAGAGATCAGCCCCAGCATTTT. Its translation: CASSAFNRDQPQHF.

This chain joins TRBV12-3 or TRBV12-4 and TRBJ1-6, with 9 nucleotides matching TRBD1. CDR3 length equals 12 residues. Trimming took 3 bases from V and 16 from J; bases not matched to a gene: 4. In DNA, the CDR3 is TGTGCCAGCAGTTTGCCGACAGGGGGGCTCCACTTT. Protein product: CASSLPTGGLHF.

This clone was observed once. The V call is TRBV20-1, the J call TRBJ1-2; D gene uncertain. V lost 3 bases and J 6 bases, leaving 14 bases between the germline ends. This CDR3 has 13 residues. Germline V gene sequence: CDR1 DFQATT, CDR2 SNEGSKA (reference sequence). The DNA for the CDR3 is TGCAGTGCTAGTCCAGGCTCTGTAGATGGCTACACCTTC. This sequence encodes CSASPGSVDGYTF.

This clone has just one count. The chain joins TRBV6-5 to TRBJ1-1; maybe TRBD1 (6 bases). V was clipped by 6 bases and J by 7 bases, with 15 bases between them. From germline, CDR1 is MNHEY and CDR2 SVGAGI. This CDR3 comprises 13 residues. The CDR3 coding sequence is TGTGCCAGCAGCTTCCCGGACAGAGATGAAGCTTTCTTT. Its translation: CASSFPDRDEAFF.

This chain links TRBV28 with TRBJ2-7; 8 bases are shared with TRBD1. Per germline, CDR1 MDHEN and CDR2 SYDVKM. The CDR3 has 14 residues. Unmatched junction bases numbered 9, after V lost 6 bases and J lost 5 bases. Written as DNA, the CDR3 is TGTGCCAGCAGGATGGACAGGGTGGGGGACGAGCAGTACTTC. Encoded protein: CASRMDRVGDEQYF.